A single sample gave rise to the 9 T cell receptor beta chains below, sequenced in a study of beta chain features in type 1 diabetes. Since all of the isolated RNA was reverse transcribed, expressed TCRB transcripts were what got sequenced. The method was immunoSEQ multiplex PCR; TCRdb's version includes in-frame clones alone and lacks a portion of them. The table includes over 40,000 clones, roughly 49% detected once. Sequencing was performed on Tregs from blood. All receptors come from a woman aged 18-29 years in good health.

This chain uses TRBV5-4 with TRBJ1-1; a possible D gene is TRBD1 (6 bases). Germline V gene sequence: CDR1 SGHNT, CDR2 YYREEE (reference sequence). V lost 4 bases to trimming and J lost 4 bases, with 14 bases between them. The CDR3 contains 14 residues. DNA for the CDR3: TGTGCCAGCAGCCAAACGGGGGGCACCACTGAAGCTTTCTTT. Translation gives CASSQTGGTTEAFF.

This clone was seen just once. The chain joins TRBV28 to TRBJ1-2; no clear D gene. The CDR3 spans 15 residues. With 4 bases removed from V and 7 bases from J, the gap between germline ends came to 19 bases. Germline V gene data show CDR1 as MDHEN and CDR2 as SYDVKM. CDR3 coding DNA: TGTGCCAGCAGTTCTCCAGGCAGAAAGTGGTTTGGCTACACCTTC. Amino acids: CASSSPGRKWFGYTF.

The chain recombines TRBV5-5 with TRBJ2-7, with no clear D. Germline loops: CDR1 SGHKS, CDR2 YYEKEE (reference sequence). The V end was cut by 2 bases, the J end by 2 bases, with 14 bases between. CDR3 length: 15 residues. The chain's CDR3 is CASSFGSDKAYEQYF. CDR3 in DNA: TGTGCCAGCAGCTTCGGGTCAGATAAGGCCTACGAGCAGTACTTC. Using reference TRBV5-5 and TRBJ2-7 for the parts outside the CDR3, the full variable domain is DAGVTQSPTHLIKTRGQQVTLRCSPISGHKSVSWYQQVLGQGPQFIFQYYEKEERGRGNFPDRFSARQFPNYSSELNVNALLLGDSALYLCASSFGSDKAYEQYFGPGTRLTVT.

This chain joins TRBV11-2 and TRBJ2-1; 7 bases line up with TRBD1. The CDR3 runs to 15 residues. Germline V gene sequence: CDR1 SGHAT, CDR2 FQNNGV. The V gene end was trimmed by 5 bases and the J gene end by 4 bases; junction bases not matched to a gene: 8. Written as DNA, the CDR3 is TGTGCCAGCAGCCAGACCGGGACAGATTACAATGAGCAGTTCTTC. This gives the protein CASSQTGTDYNEQFF.

V is TRBV11-2 and J is TRBJ2-4, with 9 nucleotides matching TRBD1. V lost 4 bases, J lost 0 bases, and 10 bases stayed unmatched. The CDR3 sequence is 18 residues long. CDR1 is SGHAT and CDR2 is FQNNGV in the germline V gene. CDR3 amino acids: CASSSWTGDYLAKNIQYF. The CDR3, as DNA: TGTGCCAGCAGCTCCTGGACAGGGGATTACTTAGCCAAAAACATTCAGTACTTC. The whole variable domain, filled in from reference TRBV11-2 and TRBJ2-4, reads EAGVAQSPRYKIIEKRQSVAFWCNPISGHATLYWYQQILGQGPKLLIQFQNNGVVDDSQLPKDRFSAERLKGVDSTLKIQPAKLEDSAVYLCASSSWTGDYLAKNIQYFGAGTRLSVL.

The gene calls are TRBV18 and TRBJ2-3; TRBD2 agrees at 12 bases. The CDR3 is 15 residues long. CDR1 is KGHSH, CDR2 LQKENI, per germline. V shed 6 bases, J shed 3 bases, and the junction held 4 bases outside the gene matches. CDR3 nucleotide sequence: TGTGCCAGCTCCCTGACTAGCGGGAGAACAGATACGCAGTATTTT. Residues: CASSLTSGRTDTQYF.

The chain links TRBV5-5 to TRBJ2-7; perhaps TRBD2 as D (5 bases). The CDR3 length is 13 residues. Trimming shortened V by 6 bases and J by 7 bases, and 17 bases separated the two germline ends. Germline CDR1 SGHKS, CDR2 YYEKEE (reference sequence). CDR3 region: CASNPRLPGEQYF. For the CDR3, the DNA is TGTGCCAGCAACCCGCGGCTGCCGGGGGAGCAGTACTTC.

The genes are TRBV4-1 and TRBJ2-5; 9 nucleotides match TRBD2. The CDR3 totals 18 residues. Germline CDR1 is MGHRA and CDR2 is YSYEKL. V dropped 3 bases and J dropped 2; count of bases not matched to a gene: 13. CDR3 sequence: CASSHSRGAGGRQETQYF. The DNA for the CDR3 is TGCGCCAGCAGCCATTCGAGAGGAGCGGGAGGTCGACAAGAGACCCAGTACTTC.

V is TRBV2 and J is TRBJ1-5, with D unresolved. Germline CDR1 reads SNHLY; CDR2 reads FYNNEI. V lost 7 bases to trimming and J lost 0 bases, with 13 bases between them. The CDR3 is 15 residues long. CDR3 coding DNA: TGTGCCAGCAAAGAAAACTCTTATAGCAATCAGCCCCAGCATTTT. Its protein is CASKENSYSNQPQHF.